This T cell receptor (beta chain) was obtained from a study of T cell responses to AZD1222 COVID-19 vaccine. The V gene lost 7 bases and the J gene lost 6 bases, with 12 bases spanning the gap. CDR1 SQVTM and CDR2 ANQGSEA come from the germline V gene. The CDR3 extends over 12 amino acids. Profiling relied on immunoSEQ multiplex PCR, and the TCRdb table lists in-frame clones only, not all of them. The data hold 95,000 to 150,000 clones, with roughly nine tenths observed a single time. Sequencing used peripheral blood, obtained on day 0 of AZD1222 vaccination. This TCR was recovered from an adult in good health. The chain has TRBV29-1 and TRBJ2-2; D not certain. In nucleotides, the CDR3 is TGCAGCGCCCATCAGGTGTCCGGGGAGCTGTTTTTT. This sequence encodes CSAHQVSGELFF.